This T cell receptor beta chain was retrieved from a study of T cells in Graves' hyperthyroidism and ophthalmopathy. Amplification yielded TCR beta CDR3 regions, with RNA transcripts as the source. Primed by the HTBI set, a first-round RT-PCR was run on the TCR CDR3. TCRdb processed the multiplex PCR reads anew with MiXCR; each CDR3 protein has one entry. The sample lists fewer than 650,000 distinct CDR3 sequences; 14% were seen once. CDR1 and CDR2 from the germline V gene are SNHLY and FYNNEI. The V and J ends lost 2 bases and 7 bases respectively, with 16 bases between them. The CDR3 totals 15 residues. Many counts were recorded for this clonotype.

This TCR was sampled from a woman aged 18-29 years with Graves' ophthalmopathy. Material: blood. This chain joins TRBV2 and TRBJ2-3; a weak D match, TRBD1 (7 bases). This chain's CDR3 is CASSEQGQGGNTQYF. DNA for the CDR3: TGTGCCAGCAGTGAACAAGGGCAGGGGGGAAATACGCAGTATTTT.